The 18 T cell receptor beta chains below come from one sample, sequenced in a study of yellow fever vaccine responses in identical twins (dated by TCRdb to the late 2010s). The receptor library was made with RT-PCR. TCRdb lists the instrument as Illumina HiSeq 2500. TCRdb redid the processing of the public reads, applying fastp at Q25 and MiXCR, and retained in-frame beta chains. Entries are consolidated by CDR3 protein sequence, retaining the most common genes and DNA. This sample has 35,000 or so distinct CDR3 sequences in its table, and 45% to 65% of those were observed once. Of the sample, 4.5% is held by the ten largest clones. The starting material was T cells from blood (PBMCs), unsorted or a sorted subset (not recorded which), obtained before or after yellow fever vaccination (not recorded which). These receptor sequences come from a young woman who received the yellow fever vaccine. Donor details come from another sample of the same person, matched by shared clones.

V is TRBV29-1 and J is TRBJ1-5, with D perhaps matching TRBD1 (5 bases). V shed 0 bases and J shed 9 bases, with 6 bases lying between them. The germline gives CDR1 SQVTM, CDR2 ANQGSEA. This CDR3 contains 11 residues. The CDR3, as DNA: TGCAGCGTTGAAGATGGGGGGCCCCAGCATTTT. Translation gives CSVEDGGPQHF.

This clonotype was detected only a few times. The genes are TRBV3-1 and TRBJ1-1; D may be TRBD1 (6 bases). Per the germline V gene, CDR1 is LGHDT and CDR2 is YNNKEL (reference sequence). The CDR3 is made up of 16 amino acids. V gave up 0 bases and J gave up 1 base, with 12 bases separating them. CDR3 in DNA: TGTGCCAGCAGCCAAGATGGCACAGGGCCGAACACTGAAGCTTTCTTT. This translates into CASSQDGTGPNTEAFF.

This clonotype has just one count. This chain connects TRBV4-1 to TRBJ2-1; 8 bases agree with TRBD2. CDR3 size: 15 residues. V was clipped by 2 bases and J by 0 bases; unmatched bases: 0. CDR1 is MGHRA, CDR2 YSYEKL, per germline. The CDR3 loop reads CASSQLAGSYNEQFF. In DNA, the CDR3 is TGCGCCAGCAGCCAACTAGCGGGCTCCTACAATGAGCAGTTCTTC.

This clonotype was detected only once. The chain joins TRBV2 to TRBJ1-1; D unresolved. With 2 bases removed from V and 0 bases from J, the gap between germline ends came to 4 bases. Germline V gene lookup returns CDR1 SNHLY and CDR2 FYNNEI. CDR3 size: 13 residues. The CDR3, as DNA: TGTGCCAGCAGTGAAAATTTGAACACTGAAGCTTTCTTT. It yields the protein CASSENLNTEAFF.

The chain carries TRBV7-9 and TRBJ2-4, with 10 bases aligning to TRBD2. The CDR3 totals 15 residues. The V gene's germline CDR1 is SEHNR and CDR2 FQNEAQ (reference sequence). With V trimmed by 4 bases and J by 6 bases, 6 bases remained unmatched. CDR3: CASSSSWTSGNIQYF. The CDR3 DNA reads as TGTGCCAGCAGCTCATCCTGGACTAGCGGAAACATTCAGTACTTC.

The table lists this clonotype with a few counts. V is TRBV4-1 and J is TRBJ2-2; TRBD2 agrees at 9 bases. V was clipped by 1 base and J by 6 bases; unmatched bases: 9. This CDR3 region has 17 residues. The germline V gene has CDR1 MGHRA and CDR2 YSYEKL. In nucleotides, the CDR3 is TGCGCCAGCAGCCAAGGGTTGGGCGGGAGGGTGGCCGGGGAGCTGTTTTTT. Translation: CASSQGLGGRVAGELFF.

The V and J genes are TRBV12-3 or TRBV12-4 and TRBJ2-1; D ambiguous. Deletions cut 3 bases from V and 8 bases from J, with 14 bases between. The CDR3 sequence is 14 residues long. For the CDR3, the DNA is TGTGCCAGCAGTTTCGGCGTGATTTCTGATGAGCAGTTCTTC. It encodes CASSFGVISDEQFF.

This clonotype was observed once. The chain uses TRBV29-1 and TRBJ2-1; D uncertain. Deletions cut 3 bases from V and 4 bases from J, with 19 bases between. Germline loops: CDR1 SQVTM, CDR2 ANQGSEA. This CDR3 contains 16 residues. CDR3 loop: CSVEAAEKLHYNEQFF. CDR3 bases: TGCAGCGTTGAGGCGGCAGAGAAGTTACATTACAATGAGCAGTTCTTC.

This clonotype was counted a single time. The rearrangement joins TRBV28 to TRBJ2-5; D gene ambiguous. Trimming removed 3 bases at V and 0 bases at J, with 8 bases between. The germline CDR1 and CDR2 sequences are MDHEN and SYDVKM. The CDR3 contains 14 residues. CDR3: CASSLLGNQETQYF. The CDR3 bases are TGTGCCAGCAGTTTGTTGGGGAACCAAGAGACCCAGTACTTC.

The genes are TRBV23-1 and TRBJ2-1; D is possibly TRBD1 (6 bases). TRBV23-1 is noted as an ORF with a role that remains uncertain. The CDR3 has 15 residues. Deletions cut 0 bases from V and 3 bases from J, with 9 bases between. The CDR3 here is CASSQSGQNYNEQFF. CDR3 DNA sequence: TGCGCCAGCAGTCAATCAGGACAGAACTACAATGAGCAGTTCTTC.

This chain joins TRBV20-1 and TRBJ1-5; D possibly corresponds to TRBD1 (5 bases). Deletions cut 6 bases from V and 5 bases from J, with 14 bases between. The CDR3 loop spans 13 amino acids. The germline V gene encodes CDR1 DFQATT and CDR2 SNEGSKA (reference sequence). The chain's CDR3 is CSATGAADQPQHF. The CDR3 bases are TGCAGTGCCACCGGGGCCGCAGATCAGCCCCAGCATTTT.

This clonotype came up once. The V and J genes are TRBV13 and TRBJ2-2, with 7 bases aligning to TRBD2. This CDR3 contains 15 residues. V was clipped by 10 bases and J by 1 base; unmatched bases: 9. Germline V gene sequence: CDR1 PRHDT, CDR2 FYEKMQ (reference sequence). Here the CDR3 reads CATKREKGNTGELFF. The CDR3 nucleotides read TGTGCCACCAAGCGGGAAAAGGGGAACACCGGGGAGCTGTTTTTT.

V and J are TRBV4-1 and TRBJ2-7; 14 nucleotides agree with TRBD2. The germline V gene encodes CDR1 MGHRA and CDR2 YSYEKL. Germline trimming cut 3 bases from V and 2 bases from J; bases unmatched to any gene: 0. CDR3 length equals 15 residues. DNA of the CDR3: TGCGCCAGCAGCCAGGGACTAGCGGGAGCCTACGAGCAGTACGTC. Residues: CASSQGLAGAYEQYV.

The V call is TRBV13, the J call TRBJ1-1; D may be TRBD1 (5 bases). Germline V lookup: CDR1 PRHDT, CDR2 FYEKMQ (reference sequence). The CDR3 has 15 amino acids. V was shortened by 0 bases and J by 0 bases, with 8 bases between the two germline ends. The CDR3 DNA sequence: TGTGCCAGCAGCTTAGGTGCAGGGATGAACACTGAAGCTTTCTTT. This gives the protein CASSLGAGMNTEAFF.

The rearrangement links TRBV9 to TRBJ2-3, with D possibly TRBD2 on 5 matching bases. This CDR3 contains 12 residues. The germline V gene encodes CDR1 SGDLS and CDR2 YYNGEE. Trimming shortened V by 3 bases and J by 7 bases, and 9 bases separated the two germline ends. The CDR3 is CASSDRLNTQYF. CDR3 DNA sequence: TGTGCCAGCAGCGACCGACTAAATACGCAGTATTTT.

V usage is TRBV11-1 and J usage is TRBJ2-1; D is unclear. CDR3 size: 15 residues. Germline CDR1 is SGHAT and CDR2 is FQDESV (reference sequence). Trimming removed 7 bases from V and 8 bases from J, with 21 bases in between. CDR3 nucleotides: TGTGCCAGCACCCCGGGCTCAAGCGATGGCGATGAGCAGTTCTTC. Residues: CASTPGSSDGDEQFF.

The CDR3 DNA sequence: TGTGCCAGCAGCAAGGACCGACTAGACGGAAAGGGGCAGTTCTTC. This codes for CASSKDRLDGKGQFF. This rearrangement joins TRBV21-1 to TRBJ2-1; TRBD2 was called by the table and not checked on the DNA. TRBV21-1 is shown as a pseudogene. The CDR3 runs to 15 residues.

V is TRBV20-1 and J is TRBJ2-1, with 11 bases aligning to TRBD2. The CDR3 length is 16 residues. The germline CDR1 and CDR2 sequences are DFQATT and SNEGSKA (reference sequence). V lost 0 bases and J lost 4; bases outside the gene matches: 5. For the CDR3, the DNA is TGCAGTGCTAGAGATCTACTAGCGGGGGTTTACAATGAGCAGTTCTTC. It encodes CSARDLLAGVYNEQFF.